These T cell receptor beta chains were read from a single sample in a study of T cell responses to AZD1222 COVID-19 vaccine. Assay: immunoSEQ multiplex PCR; the TCRdb copy retains only in-frame clones and omits some. This table has around 200,000 clones, 80% to 95% appearing once. The input for sequencing was peripheral blood, taken on day 0 of AZD1222 vaccination. The receptors come from an adult in good health. The CDR3 runs from the conserved cysteine through the conserved F or W. The order of the fields is clone size, D gene, J gene, V gene, CDR3 DNA, CDR3 protein. The D gene is left open where the match is weak. Part of the rows lack a size; the others show once, few, many or a class for expanded clones.

clone size: NA; D gene: NA; J gene: TRBJ1-2; V gene: TRBV28; CDR3 DNA: TGTGCCAGCAGTCGACCAGCGGGGGGCCAAACCTATGGCTACACCTTC; CDR3 protein: CASSRPAGGQTYGYTF
clone size: NA; D gene: NA; J gene: TRBJ2-2; V gene: TRBV5-1; CDR3 DNA: TGCGCCAGCAGCTGGGACACAAACACCGGGGAGCTGTTTTTT; CDR3 protein: CASSWDTNTGELFF
clone size: NA; D gene: NA; J gene: TRBJ1-6; V gene: TRBV5-4; CDR3 DNA: TGTGCCAGCAGCTTAGACGGTGGAACTTCACCCCTCCACTTT; CDR3 protein: CASSLDGGTSPLHF
clone size: NA; D gene: TRBD1; J gene: TRBJ1-5; V gene: TRBV18; CDR3 DNA: TGTGCCAGCTCACCCGGGACAGGGGGCAGCAATCAGCCCCAGCATTTT; CDR3 protein: CASSPGTGGSNQPQHF
clone size: NA; D gene: TRBD2; J gene: TRBJ2-1; V gene: TRBV13; CDR3 DNA: TGTGCCAGCAGCCTGTCTAGCGGGGCGGGCCGCATAGTTTTGGAGCAGTTCTTC; CDR3 protein: CASSLSSGAGRIVLEQFF
clone size: NA; D gene: NA; J gene: TRBJ2-7; V gene: TRBV27; CDR3 DNA: TGTGCCTCTTCTAGGACGTGGTCCTACGAGCAGTACTTC; CDR3 protein: CASSRTWSYEQYF
clone size: NA; D gene: NA; J gene: TRBJ1-4; V gene: TRBV2; CDR3 DNA: TGTGCCAGCAGTGAAGAAGGGGGGCTGGGTGAAAAACTGTTTTTT; CDR3 protein: CASSEEGGLGEKLFF
clone size: once; D gene: NA; J gene: TRBJ1-4; V gene: TRBV19; CDR3 DNA: TGTGCCAGTACCACCGCCGGGGGCCACATCTCCGAAAAACTGTTTTTT; CDR3 protein: CASTTAGGHISEKLFF
clone size: NA; D gene: NA; J gene: TRBJ1-2; V gene: TRBV6-5; CDR3 DNA: TGTGCCAGCAGTCACAGCCTGCTCGGCTACACCTTC; CDR3 protein: CASSHSLLGYTF
clone size: NA; D gene: TRBD2; J gene: TRBJ2-1; V gene: TRBV13; CDR3 DNA: TGTGCCAGCAGCTTGCGGGGGGGCTCCTACAATGAGCAGTTCTTC; CDR3 protein: CASSLRGGSYNEQFF
clone size: NA; D gene: TRBD2; J gene: TRBJ2-1; V gene: TRBV27; CDR3 DNA: TGTGCCAGTGCTCTGAGAGCGGGAGGAACCAATGAGCAGTTCTTC; CDR3 protein: CASALRAGGTNEQFF
clone size: few; D gene: NA; J gene: TRBJ2-1; V gene: TRBV20-1; CDR3 DNA: TGCAGTGCTAGTGAGGGCCTAGCGTACCACAATGAGCAGTTCTTC; CDR3 protein: CSASEGLAYHNEQFF
clone size: NA; D gene: TRBD2; J gene: TRBJ2-1; V gene: TRBV11-3; CDR3 DNA: TGTGCCAGCAGCGCCTCGGGGCGGGGGGGCATTGATGAGCAGTTCTTC; CDR3 protein: CASSASGRGGIDEQFF
clone size: NA; D gene: NA; J gene: TRBJ1-2; V gene: TRBV18; CDR3 DNA: TGTGCCAGCTCACAGGACCTTAACTATGGCTACACCTTC; CDR3 protein: CASSQDLNYGYTF
clone size: NA; D gene: NA; J gene: TRBJ2-7; V gene: TRBV27; CDR3 DNA: TGTGCCAGCAGTTTATACCTGCGCTCCTACGAGCAGTACTTC; CDR3 protein: CASSLYLRSYEQYF
clone size: NA; D gene: TRBD1; J gene: TRBJ2-2; V gene: TRBV10-2; CDR3 DNA: TGCGCCAGCAGTGCGGCAGGGGGCAGCGGGGAGCTGTTTTTT; CDR3 protein: CASSAAGGSGELFF
clone size: NA; D gene: NA; J gene: TRBJ1-6; V gene: TRBV7-8; CDR3 DNA: TGTGCCAGCAGCTTACTAAGGGGGGAATCACCCCTCCACTTT; CDR3 protein: CASSLLRGESPLHF
clone size: NA; D gene: NA; J gene: TRBJ1-4; V gene: TRBV6-5; CDR3 DNA: TGTGCCAGCAGTTACACAGGGACAACTAATGAAAAACTGTTTTTT; CDR3 protein: CASSYTGTTNEKLFF
clone size: NA; D gene: NA; J gene: TRBJ2-3; V gene: TRBV3-1/TRBV3-2; CDR3 DNA: TGTGCCAGCAGCCAAAAGATGGGGGCTACGCAGTATTTT; CDR3 protein: CASSQKMGATQYF
clone size: NA; D gene: NA; J gene: TRBJ1-2; V gene: TRBV11-2; CDR3 DNA: TGTGCCAGCAGCTTAGTAGGTAGTATGGCAGTGATTAACTATGGCTACACCTTC; CDR3 protein: CASSLVGSMAVINYGYTF
clone size: NA; D gene: TRBD1; J gene: TRBJ2-3; V gene: TRBV7-6; CDR3 DNA: TGTGCCAGCAGCCCAGGGGGTGGGCCAGATACGCAGTATTTT; CDR3 protein: CASSPGGGPDTQYF
clone size: NA; D gene: NA; J gene: TRBJ2-7; V gene: TRBV3-1/TRBV3-2; CDR3 DNA: TGTGCCAGCAGCCAAGGTTGGACCTACGAGCAGTACTTC; CDR3 protein: CASSQGWTYEQYF
clone size: NA; D gene: NA; J gene: TRBJ1-2; V gene: TRBV19; CDR3 DNA: TGTGCCAGTAATACCCCTATGGGGGACGCTAAAGCTAACTATGGCTACACCTTC; CDR3 protein: CASNTPMGDAKANYGYTF
clone size: NA; D gene: TRBD2; J gene: TRBJ2-1; V gene: TRBV4-1; CDR3 DNA: TGCGCCAGCAGCTACGGAACAGGCGGGGGGTCTTGGGAGCAGTTCTTC; CDR3 protein: CASSYGTGGGSWEQFF
clone size: NA; D gene: TRBD1; J gene: TRBJ1-5; V gene: TRBV4-1; CDR3 DNA: TGCGCCAGCAGCCAAGAACAGGGGTACAATCAGCCCCAGCATTTT; CDR3 protein: CASSQEQGYNQPQHF
clone size: NA; D gene: NA; J gene: TRBJ1-1; V gene: TRBV6-4; CDR3 DNA: TGTGCCAGCAGTAGACAACAGAACACTGAAGCTTTCTTT; CDR3 protein: CASSRQQNTEAFF
clone size: NA; D gene: TRBD1; J gene: TRBJ1-4; V gene: TRBV6-5; CDR3 DNA: TGTGCCAGCAGTTCGGGACAGACTAATGAAAAACTGTTTTTT; CDR3 protein: CASSSGQTNEKLFF
clone size: NA; D gene: TRBD1; J gene: TRBJ2-5; V gene: TRBV10-3; CDR3 DNA: TGTGCCATCAGTGACCCGTTAGGGACAGGACAAGAGACCCAGTACTTC; CDR3 protein: CAISDPLGTGQETQYF
clone size: once; D gene: TRBD1; J gene: TRBJ2-5; V gene: TRBV29-1; CDR3 DNA: TGCAGCGCCCAGGGGGATAGGACCCAGTACTTC; CDR3 protein: CSAQGDRTQYF
clone size: NA; D gene: NA; J gene: TRBJ1-1; V gene: TRBV11-2; CDR3 DNA: TGTGCCAGCAGCTTAGTACCCGTGGACCTTGCCTTTGAAGCTTTCTTT; CDR3 protein: CASSLVPVDLAFEAFF
clone size: NA; D gene: NA; J gene: TRBJ2-7; V gene: TRBV4-1; CDR3 DNA: TGCGCCAGCAGCCAAATAAGGGTAGGCTTTGACGAGCAGTACTTC; CDR3 protein: CASSQIRVGFDEQYF
clone size: once; D gene: TRBD1; J gene: TRBJ1-1; V gene: TRBV27; CDR3 DNA: TGTGCCAGCAGCGACAGGGGGTTAGGTAACACTGAAGCTTTCTTT; CDR3 protein: CASSDRGLGNTEAFF
clone size: NA; D gene: TRBD2; J gene: TRBJ2-4; V gene: TRBV7-9; CDR3 DNA: TGTGCCAGCAGCCCTACTAGCGGGAGGGCAGACATTCAGTACTTC; CDR3 protein: CASSPTSGRADIQYF
clone size: once; D gene: TRBD1; J gene: TRBJ2-3; V gene: TRBV13; CDR3 DNA: TGTGCCAGCAGCCTCTTTGGACAGGGGTTCACAGATACGCAGTATTTT; CDR3 protein: CASSLFGQGFTDTQYF
clone size: NA; D gene: NA; J gene: TRBJ1-2; V gene: TRBV6-4; CDR3 DNA: TGTGCCAGCAGTGGGGACGGCTACGGCTACACCTTC; CDR3 protein: CASSGDGYGYTF
clone size: NA; D gene: NA; J gene: TRBJ1-1; V gene: TRBV5-1; CDR3 DNA: TGCGCCAGCAGCTTAGCAGGGCGAGGAACTGAAGCTTTCTTT; CDR3 protein: CASSLAGRGTEAFF
clone size: NA; D gene: TRBD1; J gene: TRBJ1-6; V gene: TRBV10-1; CDR3 DNA: TGCGCCAGCAGTTCCCGGACAGGGGCCTATGATTCACCCCTCCACTTT; CDR3 protein: CASSSRTGAYDSPLHF
clone size: NA; D gene: TRBD2; J gene: TRBJ2-3; V gene: TRBV12-3/TRBV12-4; CDR3 DNA: TGTGCCAGCAGCCCGGGGGGGGCAGATACGCAGTATTTT; CDR3 protein: CASSPGGADTQYF
clone size: NA; D gene: NA; J gene: TRBJ2-3; V gene: TRBV5-1; CDR3 DNA: TGCGCCAGCAGCTTGATGGGGAGCACAGATACGCAGTATTTT; CDR3 protein: CASSLMGSTDTQYF
clone size: NA; D gene: NA; J gene: TRBJ1-2; V gene: TRBV9; CDR3 DNA: TGTGCCAGCAGCGTAGACCCGCATGCCGGCTACACCTTC; CDR3 protein: CASSVDPHAGYTF
clone size: NA; D gene: NA; J gene: TRBJ2-5; V gene: TRBV5-6; CDR3 DNA: TGTGCCAGCAGCTTGGAACCGCCCGAAGAGACCCAGTACTTC; CDR3 protein: CASSLEPPEETQYF
clone size: NA; D gene: TRBD1; J gene: TRBJ2-7; V gene: TRBV5-1; CDR3 DNA: TGCGCCAGCAGGAAAGGACAGGGCGAACTTTACGAGCAGTACTTC; CDR3 protein: CASRKGQGELYEQYF
clone size: NA; D gene: NA; J gene: TRBJ1-2; V gene: TRBV9; CDR3 DNA: TGTGCCAGCAGCCCTCCAAGCGGACACACCGGGGGAAACTATGGCTACACCTTC; CDR3 protein: CASSPPSGHTGGNYGYTF